Each of the 18 T cell receptor beta chains below was sequenced from the same sample in a study of shared clonotypes between healthy human individuals. Naive CD8 cells lacked CD45RO and underwent positive selection for CCR7, leaving out terminally differentiated effector memory CD45RA+ cells. The data were produced by immunoSEQ multiplex PCR, yet TCRdb's version contains in-frame clones alone and is incomplete. The table lists approximately 650,000 clones, less than 97% of them singletons, with around 0.097% in the top ten. The sample was naive CD8+ T cells sorted from blood. The origin of the receptors is a woman in her 30s in good health.

The chain carries TRBV7-9 and TRBJ1-3; D ambiguous. The CDR3 length is 16 residues. V lost 4 bases and J 0 bases, leaving 13 bases between the germline ends. CDR1 is SEHNR and CDR2 is FQNEAQ in the germline V gene (reference sequence). The CDR3 protein is CASSSIDGSSGNTIYF. The CDR3 bases are TGTGCCAGCAGCTCGATAGACGGGAGCTCTGGAAACACCATATATTTT.

The chain combines TRBV6-1 with TRBJ1-5, with 7 nucleotides matching TRBD1. Germline V gene data show CDR1 as MNHNS and CDR2 as SASEGT. The length of the CDR3 is 15 residues. J was trimmed by 4 bases and V by 3 bases; bases with no gene match: 6. CDR3 sequence (DNA): TGTGCCAGCAGTGATCAGACAGGGCTAAATCAGCCCCAGCATTTT. It encodes CASSDQTGLNQPQHF.

The J gene is TRBJ2-1, the V gene TRBV9; D might be TRBD2 (5 bases). The CDR3 totals 16 residues. The V end was cut by 0 bases, the J end by 0 bases, with 10 bases between. Per germline, CDR1 SGDLS and CDR2 YYNGEE. The DNA of the CDR3 is TGTGCCAGCAGCGTAGAGGGCGGACTCTCCTACAATGAGCAGTTCTTC. It translates to CASSVEGGLSYNEQFF.

The chain has TRBV2 and TRBJ1-5; D is uncertain. The V end lost 5 bases, the J end lost 5 bases, and 19 bases lay between the germline ends. From germline, CDR1 is SNHLY and CDR2 FYNNEI. The CDR3 is 16 amino acids. The CDR3 region is CASSSPGSTRDQPQHF. The CDR3 DNA sequence: TGTGCCAGCAGTTCGCCCGGGTCAACTAGGGATCAGCCCCAGCATTTT.

The chain couples TRBV10-3 to TRBJ2-7; the match to TRBD2 covers 8 bases. CDR3 size: 19 residues. The V segment lost 11 bases and the J segment 3 bases; nucleotides outside the gene matches: 27. The germline gives CDR1 ENHRY, CDR2 SYGVKD. The CDR3 DNA sequence: TGTGCCTCCCCATGGCCAGCGGGGGACAAAAGAGACCCCAGCTACGAGCAGTACTTC. It codes for CASPWPAGDKRDPSYEQYF.

The rearrangement links TRBV10-1 to TRBJ2-3; TRBD2 is a possible D gene (6 bases). V dropped 4 bases and J dropped 9 bases, with 17 bases sitting between them. Germline V gene lookup returns CDR1 WNHNN and CDR2 SYGVQD (reference sequence). This CDR3 is built from 14 residues. In DNA form, the CDR3 reads TGCGCCAGCAGTGCCACGGGACTCTTCTGGACGCAGTATTTT. Protein product: CASSATGLFWTQYF.

The chain carries TRBV29-1 and TRBJ2-3; TRBD2 matches at 7 bases. With 4 bases clipped from V and 1 base from J, the junction kept 8 bases outside the gene matches. In germline, CDR1 is SQVTM, CDR2 ANQGSEA. The CDR3 spans 15 residues. CDR3 DNA sequence: TGCAGCGTTGTTGGGAGGGAAGGAGGCACAGATACGCAGTATTTT. The encoded protein is CSVVGREGGTDTQYF.

The chain recombines TRBV28 with TRBJ2-1, with TRBD2 matching over 7 bases. V was clipped by 8 bases and J by 2 bases; unmatched bases: 9. Germline V lookup: CDR1 MDHEN, CDR2 SYDVKM. This CDR3 is built from 15 residues. The CDR3 sequence: CASGGGRTTYNEQFF. For the CDR3, the DNA is TGTGCCAGCGGGGGGGGGAGGACGACCTACAATGAGCAGTTCTTC.

The V and J genes are TRBV28 and TRBJ2-3; D is uncertain. The germline V gene encodes CDR1 MDHEN and CDR2 SYDVKM. The CDR3 contains 13 residues. The V end lost 5 bases, the J end lost 2 bases, and 8 bases lay between the germline ends. In DNA form, the CDR3 reads TGTGCCAGCAGTCCTGAAAACACAGATACGCAGTATTTT. Protein sequence: CASSPENTDTQYF. The entire variable domain, with the rest obtained from reference TRBV28 and TRBJ2-3, is as follows: DVKVTQSSRYLVKRTGEKVFLECVQDMDHENMFWYRQDPGLGLRLIYFSYDVKMKEKGDIPEGYSVSREKKERFSLILESASTNQTSMYLCASSPENTDTQYFGPGTRLTVL.

The J gene is TRBJ1-2, the V gene TRBV7-8; the match to TRBD1 covers 7 bases. Germline CDR1 and CDR2: SGHVS and FQNEAQ. The ends lost 5 bases at V and 5 bases at J; junction bases unmatched: 14. The CDR3 is 16 amino acids. The CDR3 loop is CASSHEQGTGLYGYTF. The CDR3 nucleotides are TGTGCCAGCAGCCACGAACAGGGGACCGGACTATATGGCTACACCTTC.

This rearrangement joins TRBV7-9 to TRBJ1-1; 11 bases agree with TRBD1. The CDR3 runs to 19 residues. V lost 5 bases, J lost 3 bases, and 17 bases stayed unmatched. Germline CDR1 and CDR2: SEHNR and FQNEAQ (reference sequence). CDR3 nucleotides: TGTGCCAGCAGCACCAACCTTGTGGACAGGGGGCGAGTAGACACTGAAGCTTTCTTT. Translation: CASSTNLVDRGRVDTEAFF.

This rearrangement joins TRBV27 to TRBJ2-3; no definite D call. The CDR3 loop spans 16 amino acids. Trimming left V 5 bases short and J 3 bases short, with 18 bases between. CDR1 is MNHEY, CDR2 SMNVEV, per germline (reference sequence). CDR3 sequence: CASSPPGWYRTDTQYF. The CDR3 DNA follows: TGTGCCAGCAGTCCACCCGGGTGGTATAGAACAGATACGCAGTATTTT.

This clone has a single count. V usage is TRBV7-2 and J usage is TRBJ2-7; D gene ambiguous. The CDR3 has 13 amino acids. V was cut by 5 bases and J by 4 bases, with 12 bases left in between. Germline loops: CDR1 SGHTA, CDR2 FQGNSA. The CDR3 bases are TGTGCCAGCAGCCCAGAGGCTCTGTACGAGCAGTACTTC. Its protein is CASSPEALYEQYF.

The chain uses TRBV6-5 and TRBJ2-7; TRBD2 matches at 13 bases. Germline loops: CDR1 MNHEY, CDR2 SVGAGI. The CDR3 totals 15 residues. Trimming took 6 bases from V and 3 from J; bases not matched to a gene: 5. The CDR3 protein is CASSSGTSGNYEQYF. For the CDR3, the DNA is TGTGCCAGCAGCTCCGGGACTAGCGGGAACTACGAGCAGTACTTC.

V gene TRBV11-3 combines with J gene TRBJ2-7; unclear D gene. Germline V CDR1 and CDR2: SGHNT, YENEEA. This CDR3 has 11 residues. V lost 5 bases and J 5 bases, leaving 7 bases between the germline ends. The CDR3: CASSLYHEQYF. CDR3 nucleotides: TGTGCCAGCAGCCTCTACCACGAGCAGTACTTC.

In this sample, this clone turned up once. The chain employs TRBV14 and TRBJ2-4; D gene unclear. Trimming removed 0 bases from V and 6 bases from J, with 12 bases in between. This CDR3 is 15 amino acids long. The germline gives CDR1 SGHDN, CDR2 FVKESK. CDR3 coding DNA: TGTGCCAGCAGCCAAGATCGAACAGCTGGAAACATTCAGTACTTC. The encoded protein is CASSQDRTAGNIQYF.

This CDR3 reads CASSLGQGGIYEQYF. CDR3 DNA: TGTGCCAGCAGTTTAGGACAGGGTGGGATCTACGAGCAGTACTTC. V gene TRBV27 combines with J gene TRBJ2-7; TRBD1 aligns across 8 bases. CDR3 length: 15 residues. Trimming cost V 2 bases and J 3 bases; bases outside gene matches: 6. Germline V CDR1 and CDR2: MNHEY, SMNVEV (reference sequence).

The chain links TRBV2 to TRBJ1-2; TRBD1 is a possible D gene (5 bases). CDR3 length: 14 amino acids. Germline V gene data show CDR1 as SNHLY and CDR2 as FYNNEI. The V and J ends lost 9 bases and 7 bases respectively, with 21 bases between them. CDR3 residues: CARSRDSRAGGYTF. The CDR3 DNA is TGTGCCAGGTCGCGGGACTCCCGGGCTGGTGGCTACACCTTC. The complete variable domain, with remaining parts taken from reference TRBV2 and TRBJ1-2, reads EPEVTQTPSHQVTQMGQEVILRCVPISNHLYFYWYRQILGQKVEFLVSFYNNEISEKSEIFDDQFSVERPDGSNFTLKIRSTKLEDSAMYFCARSRDSRAGGYTFGSGTRLTVV.